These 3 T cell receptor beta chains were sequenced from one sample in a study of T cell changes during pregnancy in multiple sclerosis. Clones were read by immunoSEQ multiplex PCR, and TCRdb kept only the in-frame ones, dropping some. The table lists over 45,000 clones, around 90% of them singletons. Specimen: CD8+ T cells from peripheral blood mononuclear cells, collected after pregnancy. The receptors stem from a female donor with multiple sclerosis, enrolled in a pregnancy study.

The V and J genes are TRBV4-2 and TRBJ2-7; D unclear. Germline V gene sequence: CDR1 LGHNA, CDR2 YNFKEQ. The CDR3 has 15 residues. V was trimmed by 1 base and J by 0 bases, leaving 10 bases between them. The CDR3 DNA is TGTGCCAGCAGCCAAGGGGCGCCCAGCTCCTACGAGCAGTACTTC. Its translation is CASSQGAPSSYEQYF.

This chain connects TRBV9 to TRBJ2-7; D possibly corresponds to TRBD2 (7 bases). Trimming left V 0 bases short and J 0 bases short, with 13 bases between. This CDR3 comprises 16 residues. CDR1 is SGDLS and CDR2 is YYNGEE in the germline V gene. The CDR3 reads CASSVGGGVNSYEQYF. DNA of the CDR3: TGTGCCAGCAGCGTAGGCGGGGGCGTAAACTCCTACGAGCAGTACTTC.

The CDR3: CASSGRDQPQHF. CDR3 sequence (DNA): TGTGCCAGCAGTGGTCGGGATCAGCCCCAGCATTTT. V usage is TRBV7-8 and J usage is TRBJ1-5, with D uncertain. With 6 bases removed from V and 5 bases from J, the gap between germline ends came to 8 bases. The CDR3 is 12 amino acids. Looked up from germline, CDR1 is SGHVS and CDR2 is FQNEAQ. Full variable domain (remainder filled in from reference TRBV7-8 and TRBJ1-5): GAGVSQSPRYKVAKRGQDVALRCDPISGHVSLFWYQQALGQGPEFLTYFQNEAQLDKSGLPSDRFFAERPEGSVSTLKIQRTQQEDSAVYLCASSGRDQPQHFGDGTRLSIL.